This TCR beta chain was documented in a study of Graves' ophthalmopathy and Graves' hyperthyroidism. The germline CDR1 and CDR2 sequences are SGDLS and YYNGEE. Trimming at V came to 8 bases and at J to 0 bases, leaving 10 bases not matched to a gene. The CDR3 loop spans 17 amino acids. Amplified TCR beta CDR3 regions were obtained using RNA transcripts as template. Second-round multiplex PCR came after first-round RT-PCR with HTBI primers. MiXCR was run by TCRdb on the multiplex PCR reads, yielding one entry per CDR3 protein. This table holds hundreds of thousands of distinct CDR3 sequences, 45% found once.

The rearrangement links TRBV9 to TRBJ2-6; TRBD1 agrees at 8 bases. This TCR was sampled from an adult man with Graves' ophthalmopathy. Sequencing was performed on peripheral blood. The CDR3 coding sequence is TGTGCCAGTAGTCGGGACAGGTCCTACTCTGGGGCCAACGTCCTGACTTTC. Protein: CASSRDRSYSGANVLTF.